This T cell receptor beta chain was recovered during a study of T cells after yellow fever vaccination. Study outcomes and limitations: A faster peak, day 5 versus 15, was reached by the weaker secondary response. The CD4 compartment and the CD8 compartment contained a small share of clonotypes in common. Most primary-vaccination clones recurred post-booster (about 96% CD4, roughly 90% CD8).

The CDR3 runs 14 residues. Trimming cost V 7 bases and J 4 bases, with 16 bases left between them. CDR1 SGHRS and CDR2 YFSETQ come from the germline V gene. Researchers made TCR cDNA using 5'RACE template switching, and this step added a universal primer site and UMIs. TCRdb passed the 5' RACE reads through MiXCR, listing each CDR3 protein once. The table has about 580,000 distinct CDR3 sequences, about 15% seen once. Only a few counts were recorded for this clonotype. Its antigen is currently unknown. The clonotype was recovered from a man aged 18 to 30 who received the YFV17D yellow fever vaccine. The input for sequencing was PBMCs, taken around 5 days after the first yellow fever vaccination. The chain uses TRBV5-1 and TRBJ2-3; D is unresolved. The CDR3 here is CASASVPGADTQYF. Written as DNA, the CDR3 is TGCGCCAGCGCCTCGGTACCGGGCGCAGATACGCAGTATTTT.